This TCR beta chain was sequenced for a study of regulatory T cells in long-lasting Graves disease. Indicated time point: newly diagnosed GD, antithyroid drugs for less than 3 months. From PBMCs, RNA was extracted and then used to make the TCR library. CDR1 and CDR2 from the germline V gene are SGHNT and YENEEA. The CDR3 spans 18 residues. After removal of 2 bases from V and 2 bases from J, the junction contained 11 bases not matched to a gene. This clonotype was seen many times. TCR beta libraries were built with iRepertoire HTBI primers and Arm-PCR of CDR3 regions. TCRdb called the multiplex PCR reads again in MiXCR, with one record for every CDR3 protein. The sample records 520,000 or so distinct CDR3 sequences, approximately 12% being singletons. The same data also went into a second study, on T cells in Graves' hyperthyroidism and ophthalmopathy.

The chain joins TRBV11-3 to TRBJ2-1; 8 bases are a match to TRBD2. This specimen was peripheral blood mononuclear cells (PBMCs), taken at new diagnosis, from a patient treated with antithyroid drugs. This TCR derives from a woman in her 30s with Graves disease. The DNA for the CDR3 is TGTGCCAGCAGCTTAACAGTCGTCCTAGCGGGCCCCTACAATGAGCAGTTCTTC. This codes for CASSLTVVLAGPYNEQFF.